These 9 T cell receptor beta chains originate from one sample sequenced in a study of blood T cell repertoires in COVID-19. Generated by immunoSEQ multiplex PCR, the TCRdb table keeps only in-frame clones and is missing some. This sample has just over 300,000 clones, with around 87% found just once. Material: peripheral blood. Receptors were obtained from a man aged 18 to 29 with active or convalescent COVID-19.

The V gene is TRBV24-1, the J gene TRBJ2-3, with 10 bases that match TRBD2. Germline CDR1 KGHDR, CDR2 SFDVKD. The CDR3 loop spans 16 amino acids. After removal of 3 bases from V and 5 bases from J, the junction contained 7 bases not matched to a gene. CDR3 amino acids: CATSDVWLAGEDTQYF. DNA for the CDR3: TGTGCCACCAGTGATGTATGGCTAGCGGGGGAAGATACGCAGTATTTT.

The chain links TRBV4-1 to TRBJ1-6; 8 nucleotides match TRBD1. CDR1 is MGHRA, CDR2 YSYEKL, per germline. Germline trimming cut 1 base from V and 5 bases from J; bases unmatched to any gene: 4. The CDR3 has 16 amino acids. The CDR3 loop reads CASSQAQGADNSPLHF. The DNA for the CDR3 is TGCGCCAGCAGCCAAGCCCAGGGGGCGGATAATTCACCCCTCCACTTT.

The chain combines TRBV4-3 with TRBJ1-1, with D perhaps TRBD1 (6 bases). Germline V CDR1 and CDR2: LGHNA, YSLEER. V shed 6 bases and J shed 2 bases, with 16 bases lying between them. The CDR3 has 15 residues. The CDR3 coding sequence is TGCGCCAGCAGACTCGACAGGACATCTAACACTGAAGCTTTCTTT. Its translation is CASRLDRTSNTEAFF.

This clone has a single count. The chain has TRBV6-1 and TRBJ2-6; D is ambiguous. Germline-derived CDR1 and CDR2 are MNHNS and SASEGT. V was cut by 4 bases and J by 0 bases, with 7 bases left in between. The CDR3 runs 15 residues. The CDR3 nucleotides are TGTGCCAGCAGTGGCGACTTCTCTGGGGCCAACGTCCTGACTTTC. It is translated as CASSGDFSGANVLTF.

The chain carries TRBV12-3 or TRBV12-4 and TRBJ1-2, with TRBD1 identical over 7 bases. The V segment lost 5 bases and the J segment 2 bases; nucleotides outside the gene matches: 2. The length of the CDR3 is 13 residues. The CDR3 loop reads CASSEDRNYGYTF. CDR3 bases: TGTGCCAGCAGTGAGGACAGGAACTATGGCTACACCTTC.

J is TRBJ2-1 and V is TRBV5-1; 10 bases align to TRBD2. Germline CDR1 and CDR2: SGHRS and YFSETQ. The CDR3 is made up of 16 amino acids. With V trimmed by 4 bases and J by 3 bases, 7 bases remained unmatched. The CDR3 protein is CASSQSGRAHYNEQFF. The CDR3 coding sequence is TGCGCCAGCAGCCAAAGCGGGAGGGCCCACTACAATGAGCAGTTCTTC.

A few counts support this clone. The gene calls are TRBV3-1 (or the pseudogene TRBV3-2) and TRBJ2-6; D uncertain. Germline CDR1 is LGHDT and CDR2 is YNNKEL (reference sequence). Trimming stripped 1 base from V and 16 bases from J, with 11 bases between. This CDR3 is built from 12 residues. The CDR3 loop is CASSQAGSQLTF. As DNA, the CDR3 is TGTGCCAGCAGCCAAGCAGGTTCGCAACTGACTTTC.

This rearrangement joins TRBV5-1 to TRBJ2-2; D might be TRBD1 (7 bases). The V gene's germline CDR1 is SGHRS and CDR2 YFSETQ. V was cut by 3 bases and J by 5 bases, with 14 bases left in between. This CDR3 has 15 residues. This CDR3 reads CASSSGGGRTGELFF. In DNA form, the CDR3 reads TGCGCCAGCAGCTCCGGAGGGGGCAGGACCGGGGAGCTGTTTTTT.

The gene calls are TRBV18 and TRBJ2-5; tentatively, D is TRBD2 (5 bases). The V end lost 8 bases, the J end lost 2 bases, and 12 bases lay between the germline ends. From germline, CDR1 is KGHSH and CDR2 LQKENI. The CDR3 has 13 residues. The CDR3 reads CASRRTPQETQYF. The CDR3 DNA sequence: TGTGCCAGCCGTCGGACTCCGCAAGAGACCCAGTACTTC.